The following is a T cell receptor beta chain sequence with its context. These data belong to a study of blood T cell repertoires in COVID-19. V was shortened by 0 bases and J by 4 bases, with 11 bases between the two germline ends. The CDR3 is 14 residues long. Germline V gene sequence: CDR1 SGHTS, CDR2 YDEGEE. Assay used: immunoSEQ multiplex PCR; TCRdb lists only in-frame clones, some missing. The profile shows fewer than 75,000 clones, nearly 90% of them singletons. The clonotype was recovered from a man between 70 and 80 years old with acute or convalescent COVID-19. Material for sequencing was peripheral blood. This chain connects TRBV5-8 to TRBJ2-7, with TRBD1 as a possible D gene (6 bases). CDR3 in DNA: TGTGCCAGCAGCTTGGGCCCAGGGGTGTACGAGCAGTACTTC. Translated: CASSLGPGVYEQYF. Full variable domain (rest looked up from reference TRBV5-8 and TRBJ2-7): EAGVTQSPTHLIKTRGQQATLRCSPISGHTSVYWYQQALGLGLQFLLWYDEGEERNRGNFPPRFSGRQFPNYSSELNVNALELEDSALYLCASSLGPGVYEQYFGPGTRLTVT.